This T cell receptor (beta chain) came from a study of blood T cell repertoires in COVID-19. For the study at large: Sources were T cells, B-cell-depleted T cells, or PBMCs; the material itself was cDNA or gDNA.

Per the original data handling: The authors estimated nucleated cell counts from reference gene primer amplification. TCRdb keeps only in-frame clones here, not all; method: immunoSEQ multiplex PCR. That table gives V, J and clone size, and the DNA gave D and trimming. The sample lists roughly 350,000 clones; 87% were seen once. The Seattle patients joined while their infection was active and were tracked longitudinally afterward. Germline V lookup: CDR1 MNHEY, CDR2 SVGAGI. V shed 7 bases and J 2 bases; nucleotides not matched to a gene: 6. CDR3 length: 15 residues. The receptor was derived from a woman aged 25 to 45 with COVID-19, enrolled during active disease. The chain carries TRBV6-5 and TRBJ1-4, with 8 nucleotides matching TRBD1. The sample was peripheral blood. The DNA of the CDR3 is TGTGCCAGCACGATCCAGGGGGCGACTAATGAAAAACTGTTTTTT. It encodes CASTIQGATNEKLFF.